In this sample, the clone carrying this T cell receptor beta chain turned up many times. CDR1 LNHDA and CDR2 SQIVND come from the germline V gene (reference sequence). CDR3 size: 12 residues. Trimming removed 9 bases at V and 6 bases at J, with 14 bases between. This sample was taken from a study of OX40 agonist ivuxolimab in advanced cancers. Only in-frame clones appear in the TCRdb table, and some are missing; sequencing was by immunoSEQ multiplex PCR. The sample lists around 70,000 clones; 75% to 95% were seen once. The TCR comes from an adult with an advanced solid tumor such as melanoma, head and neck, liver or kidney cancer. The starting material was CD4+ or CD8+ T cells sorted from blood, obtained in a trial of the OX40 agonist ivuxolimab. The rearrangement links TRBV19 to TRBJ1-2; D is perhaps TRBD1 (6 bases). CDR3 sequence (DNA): TGTGCCAGCAATAAGGGGGAGGATGGCTACACCTTC. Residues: CASNKGEDGYTF.